A selection of T cell receptor beta chains follows, all from one sample in a study of siplizumab effects on memory and regulatory T cells. The protocol was immunoSEQ multiplex PCR, while the TCRdb copy is restricted to in-frame clones and leaves out a portion. The sample has about 100,000 clones, 75% to 95% seen once; the top ten hold under 3%. Sequencing was carried out using CD4+ T cells sorted from blood. These TCRs come from a human donor in good health. Some clones in this sample may be carry-over from other donors' samples. Both conserved end residues are part of each CDR3. The order of the fields is V gene, D gene, CDR3 length, CDR3 protein. D genes are given only for firm matches.

v_gene: TRBV30; d_gene: .; len: 17; CDR3aa: CAWSASWGGQSNQPQHF
v_gene: TRBV6-4; d_gene: .; len: 13; CDR3aa: CASSEASSYEQYF
v_gene: TRBV30; d_gene: .; len: 12; CDR3aa: CAWGKGRETQYF
v_gene: TRBV10-3; d_gene: TRBD2; len: 15; CDR3aa: CAIRQAGGRAYEQYF
v_gene: TRBV18; d_gene: .; len: 13; CDR3aa: CASSGGLTDTQYF
v_gene: TRBV28; d_gene: TRBD2; len: 12; CDR3aa: CASRGLELTSRF
v_gene: TRBV7-7; d_gene: .; len: 14; CDR3aa: CASSMTPESTEAFF
v_gene: TRBV19; d_gene: .; len: 13; CDR3aa: CASSSRNSYEQYF
v_gene: TRBV5-1; d_gene: .; len: 13; CDR3aa: CASSVTGEEKLFF
v_gene: TRBV21-1; d_gene: .; len: 16; CDR3aa: CASSKDSRRVNTEAFF
v_gene: TRBV9; d_gene: .; len: 15; CDR3aa: CASSVEGVNNEKLFF
v_gene: TRBV11-2; d_gene: .; len: 13; CDR3aa: CASSPDLNYGYTF
v_gene: TRBV5-1; d_gene: TRBD1; len: 15; CDR3aa: CASSTQGQGSYGYTF
v_gene: TRBV2; d_gene: .; len: 14; CDR3aa: CASSSGVVTGELFF
v_gene: TRBV6-5; d_gene: .; len: 13; CDR3aa: CASKGGVGNTIYF
v_gene: TRBV19; d_gene: .; len: 15; CDR3aa: CASSPQGETNQPQHF
v_gene: TRBV6-1; d_gene: TRBD1; len: 13; CDR3aa: CASRWTGDQPQHF
v_gene: TRBV5-1; d_gene: TRBD1; len: 15; CDR3aa: CASSPTGTSGNTIYF
v_gene: TRBV10-1; d_gene: .; len: 12; CDR3aa: CASRAPINEQFF
v_gene: TRBV25-1; d_gene: .; len: 13; CDR3aa: CASSAGLNQPQHF
v_gene: TRBV27; d_gene: .; len: 12; CDR3aa: CASSSLGEGQYF
v_gene: TRBV18; d_gene: .; len: 16; CDR3aa: CASSPPVQAGLHGYTF
v_gene: TRBV10-3; d_gene: .; len: 13; CDR3aa: CASNTGSGNTIYF
v_gene: TRBV25-1; d_gene: .; len: 13; CDR3aa: CASTPSGANVLTF
v_gene: TRBV4-2; d_gene: TRBD2; len: 18; CDR3aa: CASSPQRLAGGPFDEQYF
v_gene: TRBV7-9; d_gene: TRBD1; len: 14; CDR3aa: CASSLGQERSGYTF
v_gene: TRBV6-1; d_gene: .; len: 15; CDR3aa: CASSSPGTGKETQYF
v_gene: TRBV5-1; d_gene: .; len: 15; CDR3aa: CASSPGLSSYNEQFF
v_gene: TRBV7-3; d_gene: .; len: 14; CDR3aa: CASSLTSDAGELFF
v_gene: TRBV5-6; d_gene: .; len: 15; CDR3aa: CASTRGPAGTYEQYF
v_gene: TRBV6-5; d_gene: TRBD2; len: 15; CDR3aa: CASSYSSGRPYEQYF
v_gene: TRBV5-5; d_gene: .; len: 14; CDR3aa: CASSLSIQTYGYTF
v_gene: TRBV6-5; d_gene: TRBD1; len: 15; CDR3aa: CASSSRQGSNYGYTF
v_gene: TRBV29-1; d_gene: .; len: 14; CDR3aa: CSVGGLGTNEKLFF
v_gene: TRBV5-1; d_gene: TRBD2; len: 16; CDR3aa: CASSSGTSAYQETQYF
v_gene: TRBV5-1; d_gene: .; len: 16; CDR3aa: CASSLNRAATNEKLFF
v_gene: TRBV6-5; d_gene: .; len: 16; CDR3aa: CASSYSLAGTGNTIYF
v_gene: TRBV5-1; d_gene: .; len: 15; CDR3aa: CASSLGGTRGNIQYF
v_gene: TRBV18; d_gene: TRBD1; len: 14; CDR3aa: CASSRGKGADEQFF
v_gene: TRBV9; d_gene: TRBD2; len: 17; CDR3aa: CASSVGMAGGSYNEQFF
v_gene: TRBV5-8; d_gene: .; len: 13; CDR3aa: CAGYRDATDTQYF
v_gene: TRBV11-2; d_gene: TRBD1; len: 14; CDR3aa: CASSSRQGADTQYF